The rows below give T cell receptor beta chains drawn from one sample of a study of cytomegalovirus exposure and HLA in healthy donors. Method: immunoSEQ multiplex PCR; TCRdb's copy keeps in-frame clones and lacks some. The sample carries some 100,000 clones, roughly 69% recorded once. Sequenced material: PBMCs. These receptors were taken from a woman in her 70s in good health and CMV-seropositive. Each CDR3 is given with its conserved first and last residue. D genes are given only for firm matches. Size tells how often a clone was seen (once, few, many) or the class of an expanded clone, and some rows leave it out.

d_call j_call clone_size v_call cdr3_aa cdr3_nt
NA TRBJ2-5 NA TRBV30 CAWSTDQETQYF TGTGCCTGGAGTACTGACCAAGAGACCCAGTACTTC
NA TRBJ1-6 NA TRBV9 CASSVEGRGNSPLHF TGTGCCAGCAGCGTAGAAGGGAGGGGGAATTCACCCCTCCACTTT
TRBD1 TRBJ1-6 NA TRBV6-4 CASRGQGLGSPLHF TGTGCCAGCAGGGGACAGGGTTTAGGCTCACCCCTCCACTTT
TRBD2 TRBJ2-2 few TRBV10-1 CASSSGGAGGELFF TGCGCCAGCAGTAGCGGGGGGGCCGGCGGGGAGCTGTTTTTT
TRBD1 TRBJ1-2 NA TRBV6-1 CATVSDRGDYGYTF TGTGCCACGGTTTCTGACAGGGGGGACTATGGCTACACCTTC
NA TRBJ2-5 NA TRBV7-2 CASSLALSPETQYF TGTGCCAGCAGCTTAGCGCTTAGCCCGGAGACCCAGTACTTC
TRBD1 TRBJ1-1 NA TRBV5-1 CASSLGTGQATEAFF TGCGCCAGCAGCCTCGGGACAGGTCAAGCCACTGAAGCTTTCTTT
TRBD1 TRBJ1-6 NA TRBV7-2 CASSLAGTGRSPLHF TGTGCCAGCAGCTTAGCTGGGACAGGGAGATCACCCCTCCACTTT
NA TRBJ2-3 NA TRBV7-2 CASSLVHGASTDTQYF TGTGCCAGCAGCTTAGTTCATGGGGCAAGCACAGATACGCAGTATTTT
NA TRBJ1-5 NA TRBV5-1 CASSLAEQKGYQPQHF TGCGCCAGCAGCTTGGCCGAACAGAAGGGGTATCAGCCCCAGCATTTT
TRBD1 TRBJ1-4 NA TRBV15 CATSRETGANEKLFF TGTGCCACCAGCAGAGAGACAGGGGCGAATGAAAAACTGTTTTTT
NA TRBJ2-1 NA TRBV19 CASRSPGTVYNEQFF TGTGCCAGTAGGAGCCCTGGAACAGTGTACAATGAGCAGTTCTTC
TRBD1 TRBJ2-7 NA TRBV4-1 CASSQGTGGSYEQYF TGCGCCAGCAGCCAAGGGACAGGGGGCTCCTACGAGCAGTACTTC
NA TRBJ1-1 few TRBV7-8 CASSLRGGGTEAFF TGTGCCAGCAGCTTAAGGGGAGGAGGCACTGAAGCTTTCTTT
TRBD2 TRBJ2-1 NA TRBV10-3 CATRTSGGSYNEQFF TGTGCCACACGGACTAGCGGGGGGTCCTACAATGAGCAGTTCTTC
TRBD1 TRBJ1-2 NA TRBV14 CASSQLDRGSDGYTF TGTGCCAGCAGCCAATTGGACAGGGGATCCGACGGCTACACCTTC
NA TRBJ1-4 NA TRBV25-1 CASSAVATNEKLFF TGTGCCAGCAGTGCCGTTGCAACTAATGAAAAGCTGTTTTTT
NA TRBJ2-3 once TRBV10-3 CAISESSGGATDTQYF TGTGCCATCAGTGAGTCGAGCGGCGGGGCCACAGATACGCAGTATTTT
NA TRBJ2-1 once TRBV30 CAWSVYDGGGPFF TGTGCCTGGAGTGTATACGATGGGGGGGGCCCGTTCTTC
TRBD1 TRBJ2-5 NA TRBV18 CASSLTGTGVETQYF TGTGCCAGCTCACTAACCGGGACAGGGGTGGAGACCCAGTACTTC
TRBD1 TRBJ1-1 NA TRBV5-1 CASSPGQGMNTEAFF TGCGCCAGCAGCCCGGGACAGGGAATGAACACTGAAGCTTTCTTT
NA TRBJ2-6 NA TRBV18 CASSHRVAGANVLTF TGTGCCAGCTCCCACAGGGTTGCTGGGGCCAACGTCCTGACTTTC
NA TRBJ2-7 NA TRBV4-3 CASSQDRGMTYEQYF TGCGCCAGCAGCCAAGATCGAGGGATGACCTACGAGCAGTACTTC
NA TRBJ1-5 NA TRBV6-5 CASRSDSIILSPQHF TGTGCCAGCAGGTCAGACAGTATTATTTTGTCGCCCCAGCATTTT
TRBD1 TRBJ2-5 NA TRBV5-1 CASSLGPGQEETQYF TGCGCCAGCAGCTTGGGTCCGGGACAGGAAGAGACCCAGTACTTC
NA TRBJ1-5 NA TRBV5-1 CASSVSGGNQPQHF TGCGCCAGCAGTGTGAGCGGGGGAAATCAGCCCCAGCATTTT
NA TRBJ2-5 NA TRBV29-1 CSVSAPQYF TGCAGCGTTTCCGCGCCCCAGTACTTC
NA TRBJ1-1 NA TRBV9 CASSGTGLPNTEAFF TGTGCCAGCAGCGGCACTGGGCTGCCGAACACTGAAGCTTTCTTT
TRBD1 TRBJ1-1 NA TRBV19 CASSIGGTGGGEAFF TGTGCCAGTAGTATAGGGGGGACAGGGGGTGGTGAAGCTTTCTTT
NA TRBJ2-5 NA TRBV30 CAWREGGGETQYF TGTGCCTGGAGGGAAGGGGGGGGCGAGACCCAGTACTTC
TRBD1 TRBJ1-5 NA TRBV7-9 CASSSDREWGSNQPQHF TGTGCCAGCAGCTCAGACAGGGAGTGGGGTAGCAATCAGCCCCAGCATTTT
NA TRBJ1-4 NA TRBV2 CASSEFRRTNEKLFF TGTGCCAGCAGTGAGTTTAGGCGGACTAATGAAAAACTGTTTTTT
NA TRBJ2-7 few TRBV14 CASSQDGGGAYEQYF TGTGCCAGCAGCCAAGATGGAGGGGGGGCCTACGAGCAGTACTTC
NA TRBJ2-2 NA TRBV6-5 CASGAENTGELFF TGTGCCAGCGGAGCCGAGAACACCGGGGAGCTGTTTTTT
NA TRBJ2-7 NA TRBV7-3 CASSYGIRDEQYF TGTGCCAGCAGCTACGGGATCCGGGACGAGCAGTACTTC
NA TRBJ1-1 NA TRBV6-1 CASSERYTEAFF TGTGCCAGCAGTGAGCGGTACACTGAAGCTTTCTTT
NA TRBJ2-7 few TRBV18 CASSPGEVYEQYF TGTGCCAGCTCACCGGGGGAGGTCTACGAGCAGTACTTC
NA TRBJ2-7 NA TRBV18 CASSPDRRGYEQYF TGTGCCAGCTCACCGGACCGCCGGGGCTACGAGCAGTACTTC
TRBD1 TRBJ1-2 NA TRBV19 CASSTGQDSRTF TGTGCCAGTAGTACCGGACAGGATTCGAGGACCTTC
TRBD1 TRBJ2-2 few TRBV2 CASRGQGASTGELFF TGTGCCAGCAGGGGACAGGGGGCAAGCACCGGGGAGCTGTTTTTT
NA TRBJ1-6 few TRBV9 CASSVASRGNSPLHF TGTGCCAGCAGCGTAGCGTCACGGGGTAATTCACCCCTCCACTTT
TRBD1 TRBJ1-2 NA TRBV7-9 CASSFERQGHGYTF TGTGCCAGCAGCTTCGAGAGACAGGGCCATGGCTACACCTTC
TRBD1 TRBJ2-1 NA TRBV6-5 CASSSLRDRAYNEQFF TGTGCCAGCAGTTCTCTCAGGGACAGGGCCTACAATGAGCAGTTCTTC
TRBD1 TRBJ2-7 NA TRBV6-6 CASRNGQGYEQYF TGTGCCAGCAGAAATGGACAGGGTTACGAGCAGTACTTC
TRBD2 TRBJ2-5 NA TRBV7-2 CASSFQPGLAGGKETQYF TGTGCCAGCAGCTTCCAACCTGGACTAGCGGGGGGGAAAGAGACCCAGTACTTC
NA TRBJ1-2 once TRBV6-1 CASSEQSNYFYGYTF TGTGCCAGCAGTGAGCAGTCTAACTATTTCTATGGCTACACCTTC
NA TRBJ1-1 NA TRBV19 CASTLTGQNTEAFF TGTGCCAGTACCTTGACAGGACAGAACACTGAAGCTTTCTTT
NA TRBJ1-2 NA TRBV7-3 CASSLTGHKTDGYTF TGTGCCAGCAGCTTAACGGGACATAAGACGGATGGCTACACCTTC
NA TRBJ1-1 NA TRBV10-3 CAARGTNTEAFF TGTGCCGCCAGGGGCACGAACACTGAAGCTTTCTTT
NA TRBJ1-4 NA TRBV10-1 CARLQENTGFRKKLFF TGCGCCAGGCTACAGGAAAATACAGGGTTTAGGAAAAAACTGTTTTTT
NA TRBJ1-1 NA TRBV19 CAVDEGTNTEAFF TGTGCCGTAGACGAGGGGACTAACACTGAAGCTTTCTTT
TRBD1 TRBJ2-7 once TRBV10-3 CAITRDRGPYEQYF TGTGCCATCACCAGAGACAGGGGCCCCTACGAGCAGTACTTC
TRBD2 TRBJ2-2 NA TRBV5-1 CASSFGTSGGPANTGELFF TGCGCCAGCAGTTTTGGGACTAGCGGGGGGCCCGCGAACACCGGGGAGCTGTTTTTT